These 15 T cell receptor beta chains share one sample of origin, sequenced in a study of radiotherapy plus CTLA-4 blockade in lung cancer. TCRdb keeps only in-frame clones here, not all; method: immunoSEQ multiplex PCR. The repertoire consists of 39,000 or so clones, with over 65% occurring once and the leading ten covering about 8.9%. The sample here was peripheral blood, taken from a patient treated with radiotherapy plus ipilimumab. These TCRs come from a human donor with non-small cell lung cancer who had stable disease on radiotherapy plus ipilimumab.

This rearrangement joins TRBV6-5 to TRBJ1-1; unclear D gene. Trimming took off 2 bases at V and 4 bases at J, with 11 bases between the two ends. Germline V gives CDR1 MNHEY, CDR2 SVGAGI. The CDR3 has 14 residues. CDR3 sequence reads: CASSYALRVTEAFF. CDR3 DNA sequence: TGTGCCAGCAGTTACGCTTTGAGGGTCACTGAAGCTTTCTTT.

V gene TRBV9 combines with J gene TRBJ1-4; no definite D call. CDR3 length equals 15 residues. V lost 4 bases and J 0 bases, leaving 10 bases between the germline ends. Germline V gene data show CDR1 as SGDLS and CDR2 as YYNGEE. The CDR3 is CASSKDGSTNEKLFF. In DNA, the CDR3 is TGTGCCAGCAGCAAAGACGGATCAACTAATGAAAAACTGTTTTTT.

The chain recombines TRBV5-5 with TRBJ2-6; 8 bases are a match to TRBD1. Trimming took 0 bases from V and 3 from J; bases not matched to a gene: 5. This CDR3 comprises 17 residues. Germline V gene data show CDR1 as SGHKS and CDR2 as YYEKEE (reference sequence). The CDR3 region is CASSLGQGAVGANVLTF. DNA of the CDR3: TGTGCCAGCAGCTTGGGGCAGGGGGCTGTTGGGGCCAACGTCCTGACTTTC. The variable domain in full, completed from reference TRBV5-5 and TRBJ2-6, reads DAGVTQSPTHLIKTRGQQVTLRCSPISGHKSVSWYQQVLGQGPQFIFQYYEKEERGRGNFPDRFSARQFPNYSSELNVNALLLGDSALYLCASSLGQGAVGANVLTFGAGSRLTVL.

The chain combines TRBV5-1 with TRBJ2-1, with 11 bases fitting TRBD2. CDR1 and CDR2 (germline): SGHRS, YFSETQ. The V and J ends lost 0 bases and 4 bases, in that order; junction bases with no gene match: 3. The CDR3 length is 16 residues. As DNA, the CDR3 is TGCGCCAGCAGCTTGGGGGGACTAGCGGCTTACAATGAGCAGTTCTTC. Its protein is CASSLGGLAAYNEQFF. Looking up the rest from reference TRBV5-1 and TRBJ2-1 gives the full variable domain: KAGVTQTPRYLIKTRGQQVTLSCSPISGHRSVSWYQQTPGQGLQFLFEYFSETQRNKGNFPGRFSGRQFSNSRSEMNVSTLELGDSALYLCASSLGGLAAYNEQFFGPGTRLTVL.

The chain links TRBV19 to TRBJ1-1; possibly TRBD1 for D (5 bases). Germline V gene lookup returns CDR1 LNHDA and CDR2 SQIVND (reference sequence). The CDR3 consists of 14 residues. Trimming left V 0 bases short and J 5 bases short, with 10 bases between. The CDR3 DNA reads TGTGCCAGTAGTATAGATTGGGGGGGGACTGAAGCTTTCTTT. This sequence encodes CASSIDWGGTEAFF.

This clone showed up many times. The gene calls are TRBV10-1 and TRBJ2-1; TRBD1 matches 10 bases. The germline gives CDR1 WNHNN, CDR2 SYGVQD (reference sequence). V gave up 6 bases and J gave up 5 bases; unmatched junction bases: 10. The CDR3 is made up of 16 amino acids. This CDR3 reads CASRARDRGPHNEQFF. The DNA for the CDR3 is TGCGCCAGCAGGGCCAGGGACAGGGGTCCTCACAATGAGCAGTTCTTC.

The chain employs TRBV2 and TRBJ2-1; D possibly corresponds to TRBD2 (6 bases). The V gene's germline CDR1 is SNHLY and CDR2 FYNNEI. CDR3 length: 11 residues. Trimming shortened V by 8 bases and J by 9 bases, and 11 bases separated the two germline ends. The CDR3 nucleotides read TGTGCCAGCCTGGGGGGAGGTGAGCAGTTCTTC. It is translated as CASLGGGEQFF.

The genes are TRBV4-1 and TRBJ1-5; D remains ambiguous. Trimming took 1 base from V and 1 from J, leaving 8 bases between them. This CDR3 contains 15 residues. Germline lookup yields CDR1 MGHRA and CDR2 YSYEKL. The CDR3 loop is CASSQGIWSNQPQHF. The CDR3 nucleotides are TGCGCCAGCAGCCAAGGAATATGGAGCAATCAGCCCCAGCATTTT.

J is TRBJ1-2 and V is TRBV7-2; 9 nucleotides match TRBD1. J lost 8 bases, V lost 1 base, and 8 bases had no gene match. Germline CDR1 SGHTA, CDR2 FQGNSA. The CDR3 sequence is 15 residues long. CDR3 protein: CASSLGGQGLRGYTF. CDR3 DNA sequence: TGTGCCAGCAGCTTAGGGGGACAGGGTCTGAGGGGCTACACCTTC. Full variable domain (missing parts from reference TRBV7-2 and TRBJ1-2): GAGVSQSPSNKVTEKGKDVELRCDPISGHTALYWYRQSLGQGLEFLIYFQGNSAPDKSGLPSDRFSAERTGGSVSTLTIQRTQQEDSAVYLCASSLGGQGLRGYTFGSGTRLTVV.

V usage is TRBV19 and J usage is TRBJ2-1; D possibly corresponds to TRBD2 (6 bases). Trimming took off 6 bases at V and 0 bases at J, with 12 bases between the two ends. Germline assignment: CDR1 LNHDA and CDR2 SQIVND (reference sequence). This CDR3 region has 15 residues. The CDR3 DNA reads as TGTGCCAGTAGCGATAGCGGCAGCTCCTACAATGAGCAGTTCTTC. It yields the protein CASSDSGSSYNEQFF.

This clone was seen a single time. The rearrangement joins TRBV5-4 to TRBJ1-4, with 9 nucleotides matching TRBD1. The CDR3 spans 16 residues. Germline CDR1 and CDR2: SGHNT and YYREEE (reference sequence). Unmatched junction bases numbered 11, after V lost 4 bases and J lost 7 bases. DNA for the CDR3: TGTGCCAGCAGCCCGTCAACAGGGGGCCGGGTTGAAAAACTGTTTTTT. Translation: CASSPSTGGRVEKLFF.

V is TRBV29-1 and J is TRBJ1-1; D ambiguous. The CDR3 is made up of 12 amino acids. V lost 3 bases and J 5 bases, leaving 10 bases between the germline ends. Germline-derived CDR1 and CDR2 are SQVTM and ANQGSEA. CDR3 coding DNA: TGCAGCGTTGAGAGGGATGGGACTGAAGCTTTCTTT. As protein: CSVERDGTEAFF.

This clone was observed a single time. The V gene is TRBV7-2, the J gene TRBJ2-3; D not certain. This CDR3 is 15 amino acids long. V was cut by 3 bases and J by 0 bases, with 10 bases left in between. The germline V gene encodes CDR1 SGHTA and CDR2 FQGNSA. The CDR3 DNA reads as TGTGCCAGCAGCTTGGGTGGAGTCAGCACAGATACGCAGTATTTT. Protein product: CASSLGGVSTDTQYF.

The gene calls are TRBV4-1 and TRBJ1-2; D unresolved. Germline assignment: CDR1 MGHRA and CDR2 YSYEKL. This CDR3 comprises 16 residues. Trimming stripped 1 base from V and 2 bases from J, with 14 bases between. CDR3 residues: CASSQVRLQKNYGYTF. The CDR3 region has the DNA TGCGCCAGCAGCCAAGTCCGCCTCCAGAAAAACTATGGCTACACCTTC.

The chain is built from TRBV7-9 and TRBJ1-4; TRBD1 aligns across 9 bases. Germline CDR1 SEHNR, CDR2 FQNEAQ (reference sequence). V lost 5 bases, J lost 4 bases, and 2 bases stayed unmatched. The CDR3 runs to 14 residues. Here the CDR3 reads CASSRQGGNEKLFF. In DNA form, the CDR3 reads TGTGCCAGCAGCCGACAGGGGGGTAATGAAAAACTGTTTTTT.